This record looks at one T cell receptor beta chain sequence and its context. Its binding antigen is unknown. Base qualities were left out, and no much larger clone turns up one base away. These data come from a study of post-analysis software for immune sequencing data (dated by TCRdb to 2013 to 2016). Some background on the complete study: Disease courses on record covered relapsing-remitting, secondary progressive and progressive-relapsing multiple sclerosis, though some patients had no subtype annotation. The patient repertoires were set against eleven to twelve previously published healthy control repertoires from donors whose ages ranged from 6 to 25 years. A subset of samples was prepared in parallel using single-end sample barcoding, then pooled and co-amplified after Illumina adapter ligation.

The cysteine opens and the phenylalanine closes a CDR3 of 13 amino acids. The DNA shown is the 39-base CDR3, in frame from base 1. The germline V gene encodes CDR1 SEHNR and CDR2 FQNEAQ (reference sequence). Findings and caveats that apply to the study as a whole: Compared with controls, multiple sclerosis patients had significantly lower normalized Chao1 diversity, a finding suggesting substantial peripheral T-cell clonal expansion. Significantly higher frequencies in patients than in controls were found for roughly 5 TRBV segments, including TRBV5-6, TRBV5-1 and TRBV20-1. Strong co-clustering of samples prepared in the same batch was shown by direct clustering with F measure, prompting a batch-effect correction. The control group was slightly older than the multiple sclerosis patient group.

To demonstrate the VDJtools post-analysis software, the study profiled TCR beta repertoires from the peripheral blood of around 13 young patients with multiple sclerosis. The multiple sclerosis patients were children and adolescents between roughly 6 and 17 years of age. Preparation of the library involved PCR. Sequencing used an Illumina HiSeq 2500. Unique molecular identifiers were incorporated into TCR beta cDNA libraries to reduce PCR and sequencing biases. Roughly 500,000 cDNA molecules were obtained per 1 to 10 million input T cells, so each molecule approximated one T cell. The patient libraries were prepared and sequenced using the same protocol as the earlier healthy control dataset. Samples belonging to the same batch were prepared together, multiplexed and sequenced on a shared HiSeq lane. The paper's processing steps were these. Raw barcoded reads were processed with MIGEC, discarding single-read molecular identifier groups before consensus assembly and CDR3 extraction. Clonotype tables were post-analysed with VDJtools, normalizing diversity by down-sampling all datasets to the smallest sample size. To correct batch-related cross-sample contamination, repertoire overlap clustering matched CDR3 amino acid sequences but not nucleotide sequences. TCRdb cleaned the public reads at Q25 with fastp, built clones with MiXCR and kept in-frame beta chains. Every entry covers one CDR3 protein and lists the most common genes and DNA from its rows. The V and J calls shown here were made by TCRdb, not taken from the authors' results. The sample table holds 400,000 to 500,000 distinct CDR3 sequences, of which less than 40% were seen once. The ten largest clones capture less than 10% of the sample.

This receptor was obtained from a girl under 10 years old with multiple sclerosis. The chain links TRBV7-9 with TRBJ2-1; the D gene cannot be named for sure. Source material: blood. CDR3 reads: CAVGGYSYNEQFF. DNA sequence: TGTGCTGTTGGCGGTTACTCCTACAATGAGCAGTTCTTC.